The next 12 T cell receptor beta chains were all read from a single sample in a study of neurological immune-mediated disorders. Via MiXCR, TCRdb re-called the 5' RACE reads, giving one row per CDR3 protein. The sample holds 25,000 to 30,000 distinct CDR3 sequences, about 12% seen once. Sequenced material: PBMCs. These receptors all stem from a woman aged 55 to 70 in good health.

There are many counts of this clonotype. This chain connects TRBV10-3 to TRBJ1-1; maybe TRBD1 (6 bases). The V end was cut by 0 bases, the J end by 4 bases, with 9 bases between. From germline, CDR1 is ENHRY and CDR2 SYGVKD. There are 14 residues in the CDR3. CDR3 sequence reads: CAISESTGSTEAFF. The CDR3 DNA is TGTGCCATCAGTGAGTCTACAGGGAGCACTGAAGCTTTCTTT.

The J gene is TRBJ1-2, the V gene TRBV9; D is perhaps TRBD1 (5 bases). From germline, CDR1 is SGDLS and CDR2 YYNGEE. V lost 4 bases, J lost 8 bases, and 21 bases lay in between. This CDR3 spans 15 amino acids. The CDR3 nucleotides are TGTGCCAGCAGCCCCTACTCCGGGGGAATGCGGGGCTACACCTTC. Its translation: CASSPYSGGMRGYTF.

This chain uses TRBV5-1 with TRBJ2-1; 12 positions agree with TRBD2. With 4 bases clipped from V and 8 bases from J, the junction kept 7 bases outside the gene matches. This CDR3 is built from 15 residues. Germline CDR1 reads SGHRS; CDR2 reads YFSETQ. CDR3 DNA: TGCGCCAGCAGCCAACTAGCGGGGGGTGTCTATGAGCAGTTCTTC. The encoded protein is CASSQLAGGVYEQFF.

This clonotype showed up many times. The V and J genes are TRBV20-1 and TRBJ2-3; 9 nucleotides match TRBD1. V shed 3 bases and J 4 bases; nucleotides not matched to a gene: 11. Looked up from germline, CDR1 is DFQATT and CDR2 is SNEGSKA (reference sequence). There are 16 residues in the CDR3. For the CDR3, the DNA is TGCAGTGCTAGCGAACAGGGGGCGACGAGCCCAGATACGCAGTATTTT. This encodes CSASEQGATSPDTQYF.

This sequence joins TRBV5-5 and TRBJ2-7; no definite D call. Trimming stripped 4 bases from V and 0 bases from J, with 14 bases between. CDR3 length: 15 residues. In germline, CDR1 is SGHKS, CDR2 YYEKEE (reference sequence). CDR3 sequence (DNA): TGTGCCAGCAGCATGTTCGGCTGCAGCTCCTACGAGCAGTACTTC. Translating gives CASSMFGCSSYEQYF.

This clonotype was recorded many times. The chain is built from TRBV4-1 and TRBJ2-1; 7 bases are a match to TRBD1. V lost 4 bases and J lost 3; bases outside the gene matches: 12. CDR3 length: 17 amino acids. The V gene's germline CDR1 is MGHRA and CDR2 YSYEKL. CDR3 bases: TGCGCCAGCAGCCCCCTTCAACCGGGACAGCTCTACAATGAGCAGTTCTTC. Translated: CASSPLQPGQLYNEQFF.

This clonotype occurred many times. The chain couples TRBV18 to TRBJ2-1; 8 nucleotides line up with TRBD2. The germline gives CDR1 KGHSH, CDR2 LQKENI. CDR3 length: 15 amino acids. The V gene end was trimmed by 3 bases and the J gene end by 2 bases; junction bases not matched to a gene: 3. CDR3 DNA sequence: TGTGCCAGCTCACCCCCGGGGGGGACCTACAATGAGCAGTTCTTC. Amino acid sequence: CASSPPGGTYNEQFF.

This clonotype was observed many times. The V call is TRBV6-4, the J call TRBJ1-6; D gene unclear. Trimming removed 1 base at V and 9 bases at J, with 25 bases between. The CDR3 covers 19 residues. Germline V lookup: CDR1 MRHNA, CDR2 SNTAGT. The CDR3 region is CASSDFDNEAAGRGSPLHF. CDR3 in DNA: TGTGCCAGCAGTGACTTCGATAATGAGGCTGCAGGCCGCGGTTCACCCCTCCACTTT.

Ten or more counts support this clonotype. The chain has TRBV5-1 and TRBJ2-3; perhaps TRBD2 as D (5 bases). CDR1 and CDR2 from the germline V gene are SGHRS and YFSETQ. Trimming removed 0 bases from V and 2 bases from J, with 7 bases in between. The CDR3 length is 14 residues. This CDR3 reads CASSLARDTDTQYF. The CDR3 bases are TGCGCCAGCAGCTTGGCGAGGGACACAGATACGCAGTATTTT.

About this clonotype: Because it lacks the conserved phenylalanine or tryptophan at the end, this CDR3 is likely a read error. No DNA is shown, since the ends of the CDR3 on it are uncertain; the CDR3 is the one TCRdb lists. The gene calls are TRBV20-1 and TRBJ2-5; TRBD1, the D gene given by the table, was not confirmed from the DNA. Germline assignment: CDR1 DFQATT and CDR2 SNEGSKA (reference sequence). The CDR3 is made up of 13 amino acids, end residues included. The CDR3 reads CSAPYQGQETKYY.

Ten or more counts support this clonotype. This CDR3 reads CASSLGGQGPYNEQFF. The CDR3 coding sequence is TGTGCCAGCAGCTTGGGGGGGCAGGGCCCATACAATGAGCAGTTCTTC. This chain connects TRBV5-6 to TRBJ2-1; weak D call: TRBD1 (6 bases). Germline assignment: CDR1 SGHDT and CDR2 YYEEEE. Trimming cost V 0 bases and J 4 bases, with 14 bases left between them. The CDR3 runs 16 residues.

This clonotype was seen at least ten times. This sequence joins TRBV12-3 or TRBV12-4 and TRBJ2-5; D is unclear. The CDR3 contains 14 residues. V lost 3 bases, J lost 1 base, and 9 bases lay in between. CDR3: CASSLNRRQETQYF. The CDR3 bases are TGTGCCAGCAGTTTGAATCGGCGCCAAGAGACCCAGTACTTC.